This T cell receptor (beta chain) comes out of a study of monozygotic twins with inflammatory bowel disease. CDR1 is KGHSH and CDR2 is LQKENI in the germline V gene. The CDR3 is made up of 12 amino acids. TCRdb re-analyzed the 5' RACE reads; it lists each CDR3 protein once, without DNA. The sample is made up of some 200,000 distinct CDR3 sequences, and the top ten hold around 1.5% of it. V is TRBV18 and J is TRBJ2-7. This receptor was taken from a human donor with ulcerative colitis or Crohn's disease, or a healthy co-twin of an affected twin (not recorded which). Material: blood. This chain's CDR3 is CASSPLLGEQYF.